This T cell receptor beta chain came from a study of cytomegalovirus exposure and HLA in healthy donors (dated by TCRdb to about 2017). Regarding the study in general: An earlier analysis of approximately 640 of the donors reported more than 250 Gb of sequence data and about 100 million unique TCR beta sequences from 150 million to 200 million T cells. Across about 380 genotyped donors of the cohort, an average of roughly 200,000 unique TCR beta nucleotide sequences per donor were sequenced, and approximately 17% of those sequences were non-productive. The study used immunosequencing to profile the T cell repertoires of several hundred subjects and linked those repertoires to cytomegalovirus serostatus. Because of strong linkage in the cohort, five DR-DQ haplotypes were treated as single units for association and clustering. HLA typing covered class I and class II loci at four-digit resolution. Rather than using new phenotypic data, the later analysis identified candidate immune exposures from TCR beta sequences and from how often those sequences occurred across donors. A later analysis re-analyzed previously published TCR beta repertoires from about 600 donors and added high-resolution HLA genotyping to study TCR occurrence patterns. Among the roughly 390 genotyped donors, approximately 81% belonged to the genetic ancestry cluster associated with self-reported Caucasian donors. An earlier analysis of approximately 640 of the donors applied high-throughput TCR beta sequencing to assess whether each TCR beta V gene segment acted as functional or pseudogenic. The study combined high-throughput TCR immunosequencing, statistical association of individual TCRs with disease status, and machine learning to predict cytomegalovirus infection status. Typing coverage varied by locus: roughly 629-630 donors for A, B, C, DRB1 and DQB1; approximately 560 for DQA1; over 600 for DPA1; roughly 470 for DPB1. The study aimed to test whether cataloging public T cell receptors could reveal signatures of past pathogen exposure. In a later genetic analysis, genome-wide SNP genotypes for about three fifths of the 666 donors were used, and that subset was treated as a discovery cohort. A separate validation cohort of about 110 different subjects was used in addition to the approximately 670-subject first cohort. Donor age, sex, ethnicity and CMV serostatus were compiled together with the repertoire data. An early release that covered some 630 HLA-typed donors contained around 330 gigabases of sequencing data and about 93 million unique TCR sequences. All discovery cohort repertoires had been generated using a single sequencing platform. The full study reports these points: A few of the identified cytomegalovirus-associated TCR beta chains were confirmed in vitro to be specific for cytomegalovirus antigens. In the study, roughly 160 TCR beta chains were listed as associated with cytomegalovirus. In a later analysis, the rate of TCR association differed among HLA loci, with DRB1 alleles having the most associated TCRs and HLA-C alleles having the fewest. The presence/absence analyses assumed that sequencing depth was roughly uniform across donors, and that assumption may not be true. A later analysis found that most CMV-associated TCR beta chains appeared HLA-restricted, with HLA associations seemingly driven largely by CMV exposure. While some public TCRs were present in many individuals, most TCR sequences turned up only very rarely across donors. Cytomegalovirus status was reported to be diagnosed by the classifier with high specificity and sensitivity in both the original and validation cohorts. A further reported finding was that TCR beta sequences accurately predicted the HLA-A and HLA-B alleles for most subjects in the first cohort. In an earlier analysis of around 600 of the donors, most TCR beta V segments were observed in productive rearrangements about 90% or about 30% of the time, broadly matching IMGT annotations. Because counts were too low, roughly 16 rarely observed V segments, including chromosome 9 orphons, were excluded from the earlier analysis of 587 of the donors. This cohort had only TCR beta chains sequenced, and the lack of alpha or paired-chain data limited which features could be detected. According to the authors, the approach could potentially be generalized to other disease states and immunological phenotypes. A later genetic analysis associated a missense DCLRE1C variant with V-gene and J-gene trimming of TCR beta chains, and an independent cohort replicated the association. Compared with the roughly 670-donor mean, donors in an Asian-associated ancestry cluster had fewer N-insertions in productive TCRs, according to a later genetic analysis. CMV serostatus was the only immune exposure information available for the cohort. Because some donors lacked HLA typing at each locus, the association tests relied only on the typed subset. Correlated functional status among segregating V segments might reflect linkage disequilibrium, but an unknown experimental factor could not be ruled out. Compared with equally common non-associated chains, HLA-associated TCR beta chains in a later analysis were more clonally expanded and had lower generation probabilities. In a later analysis, around 17,000 TCR beta sequences were associated with specific HLA alleles at a false discovery rate of 0.05. When HLA alleles, especially DR and DQ, strongly co-occurred, attributing TCR associations to individual alleles was difficult. A group of highly shared sequence variants was considered likely to be a technical artifact of the sequencing pipeline. Because the 87-base-pair reads could not distinguish some IMGT-functional V segments, including TRBV6-2 and TRBV6-3, those segments were excluded. Several of the top co-occurrence clusters appeared to be linked to parvovirus B19, influenza, CMV and Epstein-Barr virus, according to a later analysis.

Counted from cysteine to phenylalanine, this CDR3 has 15 amino acids. Just the 45-base CDR3 DNA is kept, in frame starting at base 1. CDR1 and CDR2 are drawn from the germline V gene (reference sequence): LNHDA, SQIVND. Clipping removes 6 bases from V and 4 bases from J, with 11 as the unmatched junction base count. Libraries were prepared through the immunoSEQ multiplex PCR assay. The multiplex PCR relied on a mix of 60 forward primers for TCR Vbeta segments and 13 reverse primers for TCR Jbeta segments. The CDR3 region of rearranged TCR beta genes was amplified from genomic DNA by a multiplex PCR assay. The amplified TCR beta libraries were sequenced on the Illumina HiSeq System as 87-base-pair reads. In the source study's methods: A later analysis tallied some 79 million unique TCR beta chains across the 550 to 850 repertoires, and some 10 million of those chains were shared by two or more donors. To remove PCR and sequencing errors, raw reads were error-corrected and collapsed into unique sequences using a nearest-neighbor algorithm that merged closely related sequences. Alignment of CDR3 sequences to IMGT reference sequences was used to assign V, D and J gene segments. Each retained sequence needed at least a six-nucleotide match to both a V gene segment and a J gene segment. Rearrangements were called productive when the CDR3 lacked stop codons and stayed in frame with V and J; all others were non-productive. Following IMGT convention, CDR3 was defined as the stretch from the second conserved V-encoded cysteine to the conserved J-encoded phenylalanine. The earlier analysis of 500 to 750 of the donors excluded any sequence lacking an unambiguous match to a single V gene segment. In an earlier analysis of several hundred of the donors, V segments were called functional above 56.7% productive rearrangements and were called segregating when the between-donor standard deviation exceeded 5%. A statistical classification framework was built to diagnose cytomegalovirus status from the catalog of TCR beta chain sequences. V and J gene assignment, in a later analysis, came from comparing TCR nucleotide sequences with IMGT/GENE-DB human TR gene sequences. A later analysis assigned CDR3 sequences and most-parsimonious VDJ recombination scenarios with the TCRdist pipeline. In a later analysis, each TCR beta chain was defined by its CDR3 amino acid sequence together with its V-gene family, and reads without a unique V-gene family were excluded. As a way to deal with suspected cross-contamination and a sequencing artifact, a later analysis dropped 450 to 600 nucleotide sequences that were highly shared and had low generation probability. For each public chain, a later analysis derived a clonal expansion index from normalized ranks of inferred template counts within each repertoire. Generation probabilities in a later analysis came from a VDJ recombination model fitted to out-of-frame rearrangements, and those results were checked against IGoR. In a later analysis, hypergeometric tests were used to score TCR-TCR, TCR-HLA and TCR-CMV co-occurrence, with a repertoire-size bias correction applied to TCR pairs. In a later analysis, false discovery rates were estimated by permuting HLA or CMV assignments 20 times. A later analysis grouped co-occurring TCRs with DBSCAN, adding TCRdist sequence similarity when clustering within HLA-allele-positive subsets. Repertoires with fewer than 30,000 or more than 120,000 public chains were left out of co-occurrence clustering, as were a handful of repertoires with anomalous nucleotide sharing. Here the immuneACCESS table is served through TCRdb, limited to in-frame sequences with V and J called. Missing clones are a known gap in these copies; in checked studies unresolved V genes cover under half, and the rest lacks a known reason. The DNA gave D and trimming, while V, J and clone size come from that table. The sample table includes about 170,000 clones. The biggest ten clones account for about 0.8% of the sample.

On this clone: Which antigen it targets is not known.

In total, 600 or so healthy bone marrow donors made up the cohort. At the time of sampling, every cohort member was nominally healthy, though immune exposures that went unrecorded were likely present. The donor was CMV seropositive and was included in the group of some 290 seropositive cohort members. Every donor gave a peripheral blood sample, and the peripheral blood mononuclear cells from that sample were used for TCR beta sequencing. Genomic DNA extraction from the blood cell samples was performed with the Qiagen DNeasy Blood Extraction Kit. This receptor was obtained from a young woman in good health and CMV-seropositive. Sequencing input: PBMCs. This chain joins TRBV19 to TRBJ2-7; the central 8 bases match TRBD1. The nucleotide sequence is TGTGCCAGTAGCTTGACAGGGGCTGATACTTACGAGCAGTACTTC. It encodes CASSLTGADTYEQYF. Where the CDR3 stops, the reference TRBV19 and TRBJ2-7 genes take over; the full variable domain is DGGITQSPKYLFRKEGQNVTLSCEQNLNHDAMYWYRQDPGQGLRLIYYSQIVNDFQKGDIAEGYSVSREKKESFPLTVTSAQKNPTAFYLCASSLTGADTYEQYFGPGTRLTVT.